The 10 T cell receptor beta chains below come from one sample, sequenced in a study of blood T cell repertoires in COVID-19. The method was immunoSEQ multiplex PCR; TCRdb's version includes in-frame clones alone and lacks a portion of them. The table has just over 80,000 clones, 65% to 80% seen once. Sequenced input: peripheral blood. The origin of the receptors is a woman older than 75 with active or convalescent COVID-19.

The chain uses TRBV3-1 (or the pseudogene TRBV3-2) and TRBJ2-7; perhaps TRBD2 as D (6 bases). CDR1 LGHDT and CDR2 YNNKEL come from the germline V gene (reference sequence). The CDR3 is 13 amino acids. Trimming removed 5 bases from V and 4 bases from J, with 12 bases in between. This chain's CDR3 is CASSWRGRYEQYF. In DNA form, the CDR3 reads TGTGCCAGCAGCTGGAGGGGAAGATACGAGCAGTACTTC.

This chain uses TRBV7-2 with TRBJ2-5, with a possible D match to TRBD1 (6 bases). The germline V and J ends were trimmed by 2 bases and 4 bases, with 8 bases remaining between them. The CDR3 contains 13 residues. In germline, CDR1 is SGHTA, CDR2 FQGNSA. The DNA of the CDR3 is TGTGCCAGCAGCTTACAGGGGCTAGAGACCCAGTACTTC. Translating it yields CASSLQGLETQYF. The entire variable domain, with the rest obtained from reference TRBV7-2 and TRBJ2-5, is as follows: GAGVSQSPSNKVTEKGKDVELRCDPISGHTALYWYRQSLGQGLEFLIYFQGNSAPDKSGLPSDRFSAERTGGSVSTLTIQRTQQEDSAVYLCASSLQGLETQYFGPGTRLLVL.

In its sample, this clone was seen a few times. The V gene is TRBV5-1, the J gene TRBJ1-4, with 11 bases identical to TRBD1. CDR1 and CDR2 (germline): SGHRS, YFSETQ. The CDR3 extends over 15 amino acids. V dropped 0 bases and J dropped 17; count of bases not matched to a gene: 12. The CDR3 nucleotides are TGCGCCAGCAGCTTGGGGACAGGGGGCTCCCAAACCACTTTTTTT. Translated: CASSLGTGGSQTTFF.

The sample holds one count of this clone. The rearrangement joins TRBV5-4 to TRBJ2-3; 7 bases are shared with TRBD2. The CDR3 covers 14 residues. Germline V gene sequence: CDR1 SGHNT, CDR2 YYREEE (reference sequence). V shed 0 bases and J 6 bases; nucleotides not matched to a gene: 4. The DNA of the CDR3 is TGTGCCAGCAGCTTGGGGCGGGGAGGGGATACGCAGTATTTT. Translated, it gives CASSLGRGGDTQYF.

The chain combines TRBV28 with TRBJ1-4; no reliable D call. Germline-derived CDR1 and CDR2 are MDHEN and SYDVKM. CDR3 length: 14 residues. V gave up 1 base and J gave up 4 bases, with 7 bases separating them. CDR3 amino acids: CASSLYSFNEKLFF. The CDR3 DNA reads TGTGCCAGCAGTTTATACAGCTTTAATGAAAAACTGTTTTTT.

This chain joins TRBV15 and TRBJ2-2, with D possibly matching TRBD1 (5 bases). With 2 bases removed from V and 4 bases from J, the gap between germline ends came to 8 bases. The CDR3 length is 14 residues. CDR1 is LNHNV and CDR2 is YYDKDF in the germline V gene (reference sequence). The CDR3 is CATSRQGGTGELFF. The CDR3 bases are TGTGCCACCAGCAGACAGGGTGGCACCGGGGAGCTGTTTTTT.

The chain carries TRBV7-9 and TRBJ1-2; D ambiguous. Trimming left V 3 bases short and J 4 bases short, with 12 bases between. The CDR3 covers 14 residues. Germline V gives CDR1 SEHNR, CDR2 FQNEAQ (reference sequence). In DNA, the CDR3 is TGTGCCAGCAGCTTGCACAGCCTCGTCTATGGCTACACCTTC. Amino acids: CASSLHSLVYGYTF.

The DNA for the CDR3 is TGTGCCAGCAGTTTTGGGACAGGTGAAAAACTGTTTTTT. Translating it yields CASSFGTGEKLFF. This sequence joins TRBV28 and TRBJ1-4; 8 nucleotides align to TRBD1. Unmatched junction bases numbered 1, after V lost 3 bases and J lost 7 bases. The V gene's germline CDR1 is MDHEN and CDR2 SYDVKM. This CDR3 is built from 13 residues. Supplemented by reference TRBV28 and TRBJ1-4, the full variable domain reads DVKVTQSSRYLVKRTGEKVFLECVQDMDHENMFWYRQDPGLGLRLIYFSYDVKMKEKGDIPEGYSVSREKKERFSLILESASTNQTSMYLCASSFGTGEKLFFGSGTQLSVL.

The chain carries TRBV4-3 and TRBJ2-1; a possible D gene is TRBD1 (5 bases). Deletions cut 4 bases from V and 0 bases from J, with 16 bases between. This CDR3 is built from 17 residues. The germline V gene has CDR1 LGHNA and CDR2 YSLEER. In nucleotides, the CDR3 is TGCGCCAGCAGCCTAAGTTGGCAGGGCAGCTCCTACAATGAGCAGTTCTTC. Its protein is CASSLSWQGSSYNEQFF.

In this sample, this clone turned up a few times. This chain joins TRBV9 and TRBJ1-1, with D possibly being TRBD1 (5 bases). Germline CDR1 is SGDLS and CDR2 is YYNGEE. V shed 6 bases and J shed 3 bases, with 15 bases lying between them. The CDR3 is 14 amino acids. For the CDR3, the DNA is TGTGCCAGCACGGGGCGGGGGTCGGACACTGAAGCTTTCTTT. This gives the protein CASTGRGSDTEAFF.